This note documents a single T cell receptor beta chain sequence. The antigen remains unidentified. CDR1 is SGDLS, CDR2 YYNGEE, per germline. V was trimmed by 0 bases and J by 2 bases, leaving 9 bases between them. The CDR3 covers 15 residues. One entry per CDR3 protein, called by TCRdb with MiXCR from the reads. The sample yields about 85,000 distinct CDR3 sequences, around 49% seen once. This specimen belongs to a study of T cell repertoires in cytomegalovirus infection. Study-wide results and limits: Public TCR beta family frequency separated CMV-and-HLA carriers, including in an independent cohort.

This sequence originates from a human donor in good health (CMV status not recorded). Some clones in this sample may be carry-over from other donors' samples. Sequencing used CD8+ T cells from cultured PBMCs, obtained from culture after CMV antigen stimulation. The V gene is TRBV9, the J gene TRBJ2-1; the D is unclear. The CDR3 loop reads CASSVAAATYNEQFF. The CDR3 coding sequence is TGTGCCAGCAGCGTAGCAGCCGCTACCTACAATGAGCAGTTCTTC.